Shown below are 31 T cell receptor beta chains from a single sample sequenced in a study of cytomegalovirus exposure and HLA in healthy donors (dated by TCRdb to the late 2010s). Receptor libraries were prepared by the immunoSEQ multiplex PCR assay. For the multiplex PCR, a mixture combining 60 forward primers for TCR Vbeta segments and 13 reverse primers for TCR Jbeta segments was used. Not all clones reach the TCRdb copy of this immuneACCESS table, which keeps in-frame sequences only. Checked studies attribute under half of the gap to unresolved V genes and leave the rest unexplained. A total of 80,000 to 100,000 clones appear in this sample, about 81% of them only once. The top ten clonotypes cover roughly 1.5% of the sample. The sample was PBMCs. The source of these receptors is a man aged 35-49 years in good health and CMV-seronegative.

The chain uses TRBV5-4 and TRBJ2-5; 9 bases fit TRBD2. J gave up 5 bases and V 0 bases, and 5 bases lay outside the gene matches. The CDR3 has 15 residues. CDR1 is SGHNT, CDR2 YYREEE, per germline (reference sequence). In DNA, the CDR3 is TGTGCCAGCAGCTTGGAGAGCGGGGGGTCGGAGACCCAGTACTTC. This translates into CASSLESGGSETQYF.

The chain has TRBV6-4 and TRBJ2-1; TRBD2 aligns across 10 bases. The J segment lost 2 bases and the V segment lost 6 bases, leaving 7 bases of the junction unmatched. The V gene's germline CDR1 is MRHNA and CDR2 SNTAGT. The CDR3 extends over 16 amino acids. DNA for the CDR3: TGTGCCAGCAGCCCCGGCAGCGGGGGGGCCTACAATGAGCAGTTCTTC. This encodes CASSPGSGGAYNEQFF.

The J gene is TRBJ2-1, the V gene TRBV5-4; D remains unclear. The germline V gene encodes CDR1 SGHNT and CDR2 YYREEE (reference sequence). Trimming shortened V by 0 bases and J by 6 bases, and 7 bases separated the two germline ends. This CDR3 is built from 13 residues. CDR3 bases: TGTGCCAGCAGCTTGGTGAACAGCAATGAGCAGTTCTTC. It codes for CASSLVNSNEQFF.

CDR3 DNA: TGTGCCAGTAGTCCTGGGACTACCTACGAGCAGTACTTC. Its protein is CASSPGTTYEQYF. The chain joins TRBV19 to TRBJ2-7; 7 bases map to TRBD2. The trim removed 5 bases at V and 2 bases at J, leaving 3 bases unmatched. CDR3 length: 13 amino acids. CDR1 and CDR2 (germline): LNHDA, SQIVND (reference sequence).

The chain uses TRBV7-9 and TRBJ1-6, with D possibly TRBD1 on 6 matching bases. This CDR3 is 15 amino acids long. The germline CDR1 and CDR2 sequences are SEHNR and FQNEAQ (reference sequence). The germline V and J ends were trimmed by 2 bases and 9 bases, with 14 bases remaining between them. DNA of the CDR3: TGTGCCAGCAGCTTAAGTACGCAGGGGAGTTCACCCCTCCACTTT. It yields the protein CASSLSTQGSSPLHF.

The J gene is TRBJ1-1, the V gene TRBV5-1; no firm D call. V was clipped by 4 bases and J by 1 base, with 8 bases between them. The length of the CDR3 is 13 residues. Germline CDR1 and CDR2: SGHRS and YFSETQ. CDR3 DNA: TGCGCCAGCAGCGTGGACGGGAACACTGAAGCTTTCTTT. This encodes CASSVDGNTEAFF.

The table lists this clone with a few counts. The chain has TRBV18 and TRBJ2-7; 12 bases agree with TRBD1. Germline V gene lookup returns CDR1 KGHSH and CDR2 LQKENI. Losses at the gene ends were 3 bases for V and 4 bases for J; bases not matched to a gene: 7. The CDR3 length is 16 residues. CDR3 residues: CASSPPGQGASYEQYF. In nucleotides, the CDR3 is TGTGCCAGCTCACCTCCGGGACAGGGGGCTTCGTACGAGCAGTACTTC. The full variable domain, with the rest looked up from reference TRBV18 and TRBJ2-7, is NAGVMQNPRHLVRRRGQEARLRCSPMKGHSHVYWYRQLPEEGLKFMVYLQKENIIDESGMPKERFSAEFPKEGPSILRIQQVVRGDSAAYFCASSPPGQGASYEQYFGPGTRLTVT.

V and J are TRBV5-5 and TRBJ2-5; D unclear. Germline V gene lookup returns CDR1 SGHKS and CDR2 YYEKEE (reference sequence). Trimming cost V 1 base and J 4 bases, with 5 bases left between them. This CDR3 comprises 12 residues. The CDR3, as DNA: TGTGCCAGCAGCTTGTCCAGAGAGACCCAGTACTTC. Translated: CASSLSRETQYF.

This clone was seen only a few times. This rearrangement joins TRBV7-9 to TRBJ1-1, with 8 bases identical to TRBD1. Germline V CDR1 and CDR2: SEHNR, FQNEAQ (reference sequence). The CDR3 is 15 amino acids. With 4 bases clipped from V and 0 bases from J, the junction kept 4 bases outside the gene matches. CDR3 sequence: CASSSRTGMNTEAFF. CDR3 bases: TGTGCCAGCAGCTCAAGGACAGGGATGAACACTGAAGCTTTCTTT.

J is TRBJ1-3 and V is TRBV7-8, with a possible D match to TRBD1 (6 bases). The ends were cut back, 1 base at V and 0 bases at J, with 10 bases in the middle. Germline values: CDR1 SGHVS, CDR2 FQNEAQ. The CDR3 covers 16 residues. Here the CDR3 reads CASSLGTVNSGNTIYF. In DNA form, the CDR3 reads TGTGCCAGCAGCTTAGGGACAGTGAACTCTGGAAACACCATATATTTT.

The rearrangement uses TRBV9 and TRBJ1-1; tentatively, D is TRBD1 (6 bases). Germline assignment: CDR1 SGDLS and CDR2 YYNGEE. The CDR3 is made up of 15 amino acids. The V and J ends lost 3 bases and 6 bases respectively, with 18 bases between them. The CDR3 coding sequence is TGTGCCAGCAGCGGATCCACAGGGAGTAACGCTGAAGCTTTCTTT. This translates into CASSGSTGSNAEAFF.

V usage is TRBV5-6 and J usage is TRBJ2-1, with 7 bases fitting TRBD2. Germline assignment: CDR1 SGHDT and CDR2 YYEEEE. Losses at the gene ends were 1 base for V and 9 bases for J; bases not matched to a gene: 1. CDR3 length: 12 amino acids. The CDR3 DNA reads TGTGCCAGCAGCTTGTCGGGGGGTGAGCAGTTCTTC. Translating gives CASSLSGGEQFF.

This rearrangement joins TRBV6-1 to TRBJ2-2; 7 bases map to TRBD1. Germline trimming cut 8 bases from V and 5 bases from J; bases unmatched to any gene: 5. Germline V lookup: CDR1 MNHNS, CDR2 SASEGT. The CDR3 is 13 amino acids. The CDR3 nucleotides read TGTGCCAGCCCACAGGGGTTGACCGGGGAGCTGTTTTTT. Protein: CASPQGLTGELFF.

The chain employs TRBV28 and TRBJ1-4; D unresolved. The CDR3 consists of 12 residues. The germline gives CDR1 MDHEN, CDR2 SYDVKM. V was clipped by 5 bases and J by 4 bases, with 5 bases between them. CDR3 DNA: TGTGCCAGCAGTCAGAATAATGAAAAACTGTTTTTT. Residues: CASSQNNEKLFF.

Details on this clone: This CDR3 is also generated by other DNA sequences in the sample. The chain couples TRBV19 to TRBJ1-3; D gene ambiguous. This CDR3 comprises 14 residues. The V gene's germline CDR1 is LNHDA and CDR2 SQIVND (reference sequence). Trimming pared 3 bases from V and 0 bases from J, leaving 6 bases between. CDR3 in DNA: TGTGCCAGTAGTATGGCCAACTCTGGAAACACCATATATTTT. This gives the protein CASSMANSGNTIYF.

In this sample, this clone turned up once. This chain uses TRBV2 with TRBJ1-5, with 7 bases aligning to TRBD1. CDR3 length equals 16 residues. The V and J ends lost 3 bases and 2 bases, in that order; junction bases with no gene match: 7. Germline V CDR1 and CDR2: SNHLY, FYNNEI. This CDR3 reads CASSDGGGRRNQPQHF. As DNA, the CDR3 is TGTGCCAGCAGTGACGGAGGGGGCAGGCGCAATCAGCCCCAGCATTTT.

The chain recombines TRBV10-2 with TRBJ2-3; TRBD2 matches at 11 bases. CDR1 WSHSY and CDR2 SAAADI come from the germline V gene. The CDR3 has 15 residues. Losses at the gene ends were 6 bases for V and 1 base for J; bases not matched to a gene: 3. The CDR3 DNA reads TGCGCCAGCAGCCTAGCGGGGGGAGGCACAGATACGCAGTATTTT. Protein product: CASSLAGGGTDTQYF.

V and J are TRBV6-1 and TRBJ2-1; weak D call: TRBD1 (7 bases). V lost 4 bases, J lost 4 bases, and 11 bases lay in between. This CDR3 contains 14 residues. Germline loops: CDR1 MNHNS, CDR2 SASEGT. The CDR3 DNA is TGTGCCAGCAGTGGGGCAGGGGGGTACAATGAGCAGTTCTTC. Translated, it gives CASSGAGGYNEQFF.

V gene TRBV27 combines with J gene TRBJ1-6; D is undetermined. Per germline, CDR1 MNHEY and CDR2 SMNVEV (reference sequence). CDR3 length: 13 amino acids. The V gene lost 2 bases and the J gene lost 9 bases, with 8 bases spanning the gap. Written as DNA, the CDR3 is TGTGCCAGCAGTTTAGAGGGTTTTTCACCCCTCCACTTT. It yields the protein CASSLEGFSPLHF.

This clone appeared once. The chain combines TRBV7-9 with TRBJ2-3; TRBD2 matches 9 bases. This CDR3 has 14 residues. Trimming took 8 bases from V and 3 from J; bases not matched to a gene: 6. Looked up from germline, CDR1 is SEHNR and CDR2 is FQNEAQ (reference sequence). The CDR3 DNA sequence: TGTGCCAGCCCCTTTGCGGGGGGGACAGATACGCAGTATTTT. Amino acid sequence: CASPFAGGTDTQYF.

This chain joins TRBV5-6 and TRBJ2-1; the match to TRBD2 covers 11 bases. Germline values: CDR1 SGHDT, CDR2 YYEEEE. This CDR3 comprises 16 residues. The trim removed 3 bases at V and 6 bases at J, leaving 8 bases unmatched. CDR3 coding DNA: TGTGCCAGCAGCTGGGGTGCTAGCGGGGGGAGCAATGAGCAGTTCTTC. It is translated as CASSWGASGGSNEQFF.

The chain has TRBV6-1 and TRBJ1-1; D remains unclear. Per the germline V gene, CDR1 is MNHNS and CDR2 is SASEGT. The CDR3 runs to 14 residues. The V and J ends lost 8 bases and 1 base respectively, with 14 bases between them. CDR3: CASQVRITNTEAFF. The CDR3 DNA reads as TGTGCCAGCCAAGTGAGGATCACGAACACTGAAGCTTTCTTT.

This clone was counted only a few times. The chain is built from TRBV30 and TRBJ2-7; 7 nucleotides align to TRBD1. V shed 2 bases, J shed 7 bases, and the junction held 14 bases outside the gene matches. The CDR3 consists of 15 residues. CDR1 is GTSNPN and CDR2 is SVGIG in the germline V gene (reference sequence). CDR3 coding DNA: TGTGCCTGGAGTCACAGGGGCGGTTCTCCTTTGGAGCAGTACTTC. Its protein product is CAWSHRGGSPLEQYF.

Only one count was recorded for this clone. V is TRBV5-6 and J is TRBJ1-5; D is perhaps TRBD1 (5 bases). Per the germline V gene, CDR1 is SGHDT and CDR2 is YYEEEE. This CDR3 is 15 amino acids long. Trimming cost V 2 bases and J 2 bases, with 11 bases left between them. CDR3 coding DNA: TGTGCCAGCAGCTTCAGGGTGTCGGGCAATCAGCCCCAGCATTTT. Translation gives CASSFRVSGNQPQHF.

V usage is TRBV6-5 and J usage is TRBJ1-1; a weak D match, TRBD1 (6 bases). The ends were cut back, 9 bases at V and 12 bases at J, with 20 bases in the middle. The CDR3 has 12 residues. CDR1 and CDR2 from the germline V gene are MNHEY and SVGAGI. CDR3 nucleotides: TGTGCCAGTCAAACAGGGTTGGATGGAACTTTCTTT. Protein sequence: CASQTGLDGTFF.

The V and J genes are TRBV4-1 and TRBJ2-5; tentatively, D is TRBD1 (5 bases). CDR1 and CDR2 from the germline V gene are MGHRA and YSYEKL. V was shortened by 6 bases and J by 4 bases, with 9 bases between the two germline ends. The CDR3 totals 12 residues. This chain's CDR3 is CASRGAAETQYF. CDR3 DNA sequence: TGCGCCAGCAGAGGGGCTGCAGAGACCCAGTACTTC.

This CDR3 reads CASSLRGTAREQYF. CDR3 nucleotides: TGCGCCAGCAGCTTGCGAGGTACCGCGCGCGAGCAGTACTTC. The V gene is TRBV5-1, the J gene TRBJ2-7; no clear D. The CDR3 is 14 amino acids. The V gene lost 1 base and the J gene lost 6 bases, with 14 bases spanning the gap. The germline gives CDR1 SGHRS, CDR2 YFSETQ.

The rearrangement joins TRBV7-4 to TRBJ1-1, with a possible D match to TRBD1 (5 bases). Trimming removed 6 bases at V and 3 bases at J, with 23 bases between. The CDR3 length is 17 residues. Looked up from germline, CDR1 is SGHVT and CDR2 is SQSDAQ. The CDR3 nucleotides read TGTGCCAGCAGTTCTGCGGGGACTGCCGAACCGGACACTGAAGCTTTCTTT. Its translation is CASSSAGTAEPDTEAFF.

The CDR3 nucleotides read TGTGCCAGCGGATCCGGGGAATTCAATGAAAAACTGTTTTTT. It codes for CASGSGEFNEKLFF. This sequence joins TRBV27 and TRBJ1-4; D is undetermined. Trimming shortened V by 8 bases and J by 5 bases, and 15 bases separated the two germline ends. Germline V gives CDR1 MNHEY, CDR2 SMNVEV (reference sequence). The CDR3 is 14 residues long.

The chain recombines TRBV7-9 with TRBJ2-2; 8 bases map to TRBD2. With V trimmed by 3 bases and J by 0 bases, 6 bases remained unmatched. The CDR3 extends over 17 amino acids. The germline gives CDR1 SEHNR, CDR2 FQNEAQ (reference sequence). The CDR3 sequence is CASSFLPGLANTGELFF. CDR3 sequence (DNA): TGTGCCAGCAGCTTTTTACCGGGACTAGCGAACACCGGGGAGCTGTTTTTT.

A single count supports this clone. This chain joins TRBV7-6 and TRBJ1-1; D is undetermined. Germline V gene lookup returns CDR1 SGHVS and CDR2 FNYEAQ. The CDR3 spans 14 residues. The V end lost 7 bases, the J end lost 2 bases, and 14 bases lay between the germline ends. This CDR3 reads CASTYSDLNTEAFF. The CDR3 DNA reads as TGTGCCAGCACCTACTCAGACTTAAACACTGAAGCTTTCTTT.